The 3 T cell receptor beta chains listed next were all sequenced from one sample in a study of T cell repertoires in cytomegalovirus infection. TCRdb passed the reads through MiXCR, listing each CDR3 protein once. The table includes fewer than 550,000 distinct CDR3 sequences, approximately 15% detected once. The sample was CD8+ T cells from PBMCs. The receptor source for this set is a human donor in good health (CMV status not recorded). Some clones in this sample may be carry-over from other donors' samples.

The V and J genes are TRBV29-1 and TRBJ1-1; unclear D gene. This CDR3 region has 11 residues. Germline CDR1 reads SQVTM; CDR2 reads ANQGSEA. V lost 4 bases to trimming and J lost 1 base, with 4 bases between them. The CDR3 loop is CSVGQNTEAFF. The CDR3 DNA is TGCAGCGTTGGACAGAACACTGAAGCTTTCTTT.

The sample holds many counts of this clonotype. The CDR3 DNA follows: TGTGCCAGCAGCCTCCGAGCGGAACACACAGATACGCAGTATTTT. Translated, it gives CASSLRAEHTDTQYF. This chain uses TRBV12-3 or TRBV12-4 with TRBJ2-3; the D gene is possibly TRBD2 (5 bases). The CDR3 covers 15 residues. V gave up 6 bases and J gave up 2 bases, with 15 bases separating them.

The chain joins TRBV24-1 to TRBJ2-1; 12 bases align to TRBD2. Trimming at V came to 4 bases and at J to 7 bases, leaving 7 bases not matched to a gene. Germline V lookup: CDR1 KGHDR, CDR2 SFDVKD. The CDR3 sequence is 16 residues long. The CDR3 coding sequence is TGTGCCACCAGTGACCCTCTAGCGGGAGGGCGTAATGAGCAGTTCTTC. Its protein product is CATSDPLAGGRNEQFF.